This is a list of T cell receptor beta chains from one sample in a study of Ad26.COV2.S vaccination and SARS-CoV-2 variants. Produced via immunoSEQ multiplex PCR; TCRdb's table is partial and in-frame only. The data contain roughly 500,000 clones, approximately 90% of them singletons. The sequences come from peripheral blood, collected in a trial of Ad26.COV2.S vaccine versus placebo. Receptors originate from a person between 18 and 65 years old who received the Ad26.COV2.S COVID-19 vaccine or a placebo. Each CDR3 is given with its conserved first and last residue. The D gene is left open where the match is weak. Some rows mark clone size as missing; the rest say once, few, many or name a class of expanded clone.

>TRBV9|NA|TRBJ1-5|NA
CASSVTGKPNQPQHF
TGTGCCAGCAGCGTAACGGGAAAACCTAATCAGCCCCAGCATTTT
>TRBV10-3|NA|TRBJ2-7|NA
CAISPDNYEQYF
TGTGCCATCAGTCCAGATAACTACGAGCAGTACTTC
>TRBV3-1/TRBV3-2|TRBD2|TRBJ2-5|NA
CASRIAGLETQYF
TGTGCCAGCAGAATAGCGGGGCTAGAGACCCAGTACTTC
>TRBV7-9|NA|TRBJ1-2|NA
CASSRADGYGYTF
TGTGCCAGCAGCAGAGCGGACGGCTATGGCTACACCTTC
>TRBV14|TRBD2|TRBJ2-7|many
CASSQDYPGTSGSYEQYF
TGTGCCAGCAGCCAAGATTATCCGGGGACTAGCGGATCCTACGAGCAGTACTTC
>TRBV6-5|NA|TRBJ2-1|few
CASTKGHNEQFF
TGTGCCAGCACTAAGGGCCACAATGAGCAGTTCTTC
>TRBV24-1|NA|TRBJ2-7|NA
CATTGNPPRNHYEQYF
TGTGCCACCACAGGGAACCCCCCCCGGAACCACTACGAGCAGTACTTC
>TRBV5-4|NA|TRBJ1-2|NA
CASSLVGARGYTF
TGTGCCAGCAGCTTGGTCGGGGCCCGGGGCTACACCTTC
>TRBV6-5|NA|TRBJ2-7|NA
CASSKLAPGRDEQYF
TGTGCCAGCAGTAAACTAGCCCCGGGGCGCGACGAGCAGTACTTC
>TRBV28|NA|TRBJ2-1|NA
CATRGDPNEQFF
TGTGCCACCCGAGGGGACCCCAATGAGCAGTTCTTC
>TRBV4-2|NA|TRBJ2-5|NA
CASSQEVLETQYF
TGTGCCAGCAGCCAAGAAGTATTAGAGACCCAGTACTTC
>TRBV5-4|TRBD1|TRBJ1-2|NA
CASSLGQESNYGYTF
TGTGCCAGCAGCTTAGGACAGGAGAGCAACTATGGCTACACCTTC
>TRBV10-3|NA|TRBJ2-6|NA
CAITAGAISGANVLTF
TGTGCCATCACTGCAGGGGCGATCTCTGGGGCCAACGTCCTGACTTTC
>TRBV3-1/TRBV3-2|NA|TRBJ1-1|NA
CASRGLGGGRGAEAFF
TGTGCCAGCAGGGGCCTGGGGGGCGGCCGTGGCGCTGAAGCTTTCTTT
>TRBV7-2|NA|TRBJ2-1|NA
CASSLVIGNEQFF
TGTGCCAGCAGCTTAGTCATAGGTAATGAGCAGTTCTTC
>TRBV9|NA|TRBJ1-2|NA
CASSVATEGRGYTF
TGTGCCAGCAGCGTGGCGACAGAAGGTCGGGGCTACACCTTC
>TRBV19|NA|TRBJ2-1|NA
CASSLQGSTYNEQFF
TGTGCCAGTAGTCTACAGGGAAGTACCTACAATGAGCAGTTCTTC
>TRBV28|NA|TRBJ2-7|NA
CASSSTQVRRGEQYF
TGTGCCAGCAGTTCAACACAGGTCCGACGAGGGGAGCAGTACTTC
>TRBV28|TRBD1|TRBJ2-1|NA
CATDRGTILSSYNEQFF
TGTGCCACCGACAGGGGAACGATCTTAAGCTCCTACAATGAGCAGTTCTTC
>TRBV19|NA|TRBJ2-7|NA
CASSMGAGGPIGEQYF
TGTGCCAGTAGTATGGGGGCCGGGGGGCCCATCGGCGAGCAGTACTTC
>TRBV29-1|NA|TRBJ1-5|NA
CSVEGGENQPQHF
TGCAGCGTTGAAGGAGGGGAGAATCAGCCCCAGCATTTT
>TRBV4-2|NA|TRBJ2-7|NA
CASSQDSPPGQYF
TGTGCCAGCAGCCAAGATTCCCCTCCCGGGCAGTACTTC
>TRBV19|TRBD2|TRBJ2-7|NA
CASRTSGTSYEQYF
TGTGCCAGTAGGACTAGCGGGACTAGCTACGAGCAGTACTTC
>TRBV19|NA|TRBJ1-2|NA
CASSIDLVGGLYGYTF
TGTGCCAGTAGTATAGATCTAGTCGGCGGCCTCTATGGCTACACCTTC
>TRBV5-4|NA|TRBJ1-2|NA
CASSLDTRSYGYTF
TGTGCCAGCAGCTTGGATACCCGCAGCTATGGCTACACCTTC
>TRBV4-3|TRBD2|TRBJ2-3|NA
CASRMTSEPTDTQYF
TGCGCCAGCAGAATGACTAGCGAACCCACAGATACGCAGTATTTT
>TRBV6-2/TRBV6-3|TRBD1|TRBJ1-3|few
CASSNPAPGTGLSGNTIYF
TGTGCCAGCAGTAACCCCGCGCCCGGGACAGGCCTCTCTGGAAACACCATATATTTT
>TRBV7-9|NA|TRBJ2-3|NA
CASRGTSTDTQYF
TGTGCCAGCCGGGGGACTAGCACAGATACGCAGTATTTT
>TRBV27|TRBD1|TRBJ1-6|few
CASSFARDRHNSPLHF
TGTGCCAGCAGTTTCGCTCGGGACAGACATAATTCACCCCTCCACTTT
>TRBV7-2|NA|TRBJ2-7|NA
CASSSSTETYEQYF
TGTGCCAGCAGCTCATCGACAGAGACCTACGAGCAGTACTTC
>TRBV28|NA|TRBJ1-2|NA
CASSSDYGYTF
TGTGCCAGCAGTAGCGACTATGGCTACACCTTC
>TRBV6-4|NA|TRBJ2-2|NA
CASRQGLNTGELFF
TGTGCCAGCAGACAGGGTCTGAACACCGGGGAGCTGTTTTTT
>TRBV7-2|TRBD1|TRBJ2-1|NA
CASSSQGVVYEQFF
TGTGCCAGCAGCTCACAGGGGGTTGTGTATGAGCAGTTCTTC
>TRBV21-1|NA|TRBJ1-4|NA
CASSKGSAHEKLFF
TGTGCCAGCAGCAAAGGGTCGGCCCATGAAAAACTGTTTTTT
>TRBV7-9|NA|TRBJ2-1|once
CASSLQLTRTANEQFF
TGTGCCAGCAGCTTACAATTGACTAGGACGGCGAATGAGCAGTTCTTC
>TRBV5-1|NA|TRBJ1-1|NA
CASSEGVNTEAFF
TGCGCCAGCAGCGAGGGGGTGAACACTGAAGCTTTCTTT
>TRBV18|NA|TRBJ2-5|few
CASSPLGGTGETQYF
TGTGCCAGCTCACCACTGGGCGGGACTGGAGAGACCCAGTACTTC
>TRBV28|TRBD2|TRBJ2-7|NA
CASSQPGGNPYEQYF
TGTGCCAGCAGCCAGCCGGGGGGGAACCCCTACGAGCAGTACTTC
>TRBV13|TRBD1|TRBJ2-1|few
CASSSTGEQFF
TGTGCCAGCAGCTCGACAGGGGAGCAGTTCTTC
>TRBV6-8|NA|TRBJ2-7|NA
CASSCTGEVYEQYF
TGTGCCAGCAGTTGCACGGGAGAGGTATACGAGCAGTACTTC
>TRBV6-5|TRBD1|TRBJ1-1|NA
CASSYDRGWAFF
TGTGCCAGCAGTTACGACAGGGGTTGGGCTTTCTTT
>TRBV3-1/TRBV3-2|NA|TRBJ1-1|NA
CASSQQDRGAEAFF
TGTGCCAGCAGCCAGCAAGACCGAGGGGCTGAAGCTTTCTTT
>TRBV9|TRBD2|TRBJ2-7|once
CASSQTSGGYYEQYF
TGTGCCAGCAGTCAAACTAGCGGGGGATACTACGAGCAGTACTTC
>TRBV11-1|TRBD1|TRBJ2-2|NA
CASSFVKNRGTGELFF
TGTGCCAGCAGCTTTGTTAAGAACAGGGGAACCGGGGAGCTGTTTTTT
>TRBV11-3|NA|TRBJ2-7|NA
CASSFSDRHEQYF
TGTGCCAGCAGCTTCTCCGACAGGCACGAGCAGTACTTC
>TRBV19|NA|TRBJ2-1|NA
CASSTRASYNEQFF
TGTGCCAGTAGTACCCGGGCCTCCTACAATGAGCAGTTCTTC
>TRBV5-1|NA|TRBJ1-1|NA
CASSLGVEAFF
TGCGCCAGCAGCTTGGGTGTTGAAGCTTTCTTT
>TRBV5-1|NA|TRBJ1-1|NA
CASKEGRMNTEAFF
TGCGCCAGCAAGGAGGGGCGAATGAACACTGAAGCTTTCTTT
>TRBV7-9|NA|TRBJ1-5|few
CASSFDAASGQPQHF
TGTGCCAGCAGCTTCGACGCGGCGTCGGGGCAGCCCCAGCATTTT
>TRBV30|NA|TRBJ2-7|NA
CAWSGGYGMDEQYF
TGTGCCTGGAGTGGCGGTTATGGGATGGACGAGCAGTACTTC
>TRBV9|TRBD2|TRBJ2-2|NA
CASSFGGTGELFF
TGTGCCAGCAGCTTCGGGGGGACCGGGGAGCTGTTTTTT